The entry below gives a single T cell receptor beta chain sequence along with its context. What this receptor recognizes is not known. No much larger clonotype is one base removed from it; base qualities were not supplied. At the junction V is shortened by 3 bases and J by 3 bases, with 8 bases in between. Via the germline V gene (reference sequence), CDR1 is WNHNN and CDR2 SYGVQD. The CDR3 runs 14 residues from the cysteine to the phenylalanine. Of the read, only the CDR3 DNA is kept; its 42 bases are in frame from base 1. The data originate from a study of Ad26.COV2.S vaccination and SARS-CoV-2 variants (dated by TCRdb to the early 2020s). A note on the overall study: Sequencing of the TCRbeta repertoire served to evaluate the specificity and breadth of SARS-CoV-2-reactive T cell receptors following Ad26.COV2.S vaccination. The TCR-sequenced set comprised about 32 samples: some 20 Ad26.COV2.S vaccine recipients, 5 placebo recipients and 8 SARS-CoV-2 convalescent individuals. Results the study describes overall, beyond this receptor: The authors noted that total T cell responses may have been underestimated by the TCR breadth and depth analyses. Higher spike-specific TCR breadth was observed in Ad26.COV2.S recipients than in placebo recipients (P = 0.0014). After vaccination, substantial breadth of spike-specific CD8+ and CD4+ T cell responses was reported. Comparable non-spike TCR breadth was observed between vaccine and placebo recipients, consistent with only spike being contained in the vaccine.

Read against the paper, the sample's time point label means: individuals recovered from natural SARS-CoV-2 infection. The immunoSEQ Assay was used to sequence TCRbeta CDR3 regions. After extraction, genomic DNA underwent amplification by bias-controlled multiplex PCR, followed by high-throughput sequencing. Concerning the study's data processing: To quantify the absolute abundance of each unique TCRbeta CDR3 region, sequences were collapsed and filtered. T cell fraction was estimated by normalizing TCRbeta template counts to usable DNA, which was measured by amplifying reference genes present in all nucleated cells. Repertoire TCRs were annotated as SARS-CoV-2-specific when V gene, CDR3 amino acid sequence and J gene were exactly matched to a known reactive TCR set. The reference SARS-CoV-2 TCR set came from MIRA and was filtered for enrichment in COVID-19-positive ImmuneCODE repertoires, removing public or cross-reactive TCRs. Based on the MIRA antigens, annotated TCRs were further analysed at the level of specific ORF or position within ORF. Breadth was defined as the number of annotated unique rearrangements divided by the total number of unique productive rearrangements, and depth was defined as the summed frequency of the annotated unique rearrangements. Two-sided Wilcoxon rank-sum tests were used to compare TCR breadth between groups. The clones in this table, taken by TCRdb from immuneACCESS, are in-frame only. Not every clone is retained; where verified, under half of the shortfall comes from an unresolved V gene, and the cause of the rest is unknown. That table gives V, J and clone size, and the DNA gave D and trimming. The sample records over 100,000 clones, around 80% of which are singletons. The top ten clonotypes cover roughly 17% of the sample.

The clonotype was recovered from a human donor who had recovered from COVID-19. The material was peripheral blood, obtained after recovery from COVID-19. The chain couples TRBV10-1 to TRBJ1-4; the D gene is not confidently resolved. In nucleotides, the sequence is TGCGCCAGCAGTGAAACAAGTTCTAATGAAAAACTGTTTTTT. Its protein reads: CASSETSSNEKLFF.